This T cell receptor (beta chain) appears in the sequencing data of a study of shared T cell receptors in the human thymus. The data were produced by immunoSEQ multiplex PCR, yet TCRdb's version contains in-frame clones alone and is incomplete. This table holds approximately 490,000 clones, roughly 74% found once. Trimming pared 7 bases from V and 6 bases from J, leaving 9 bases between. The CDR3 has 11 residues. Germline-derived CDR1 and CDR2 are SGHNT and YYREEE (reference sequence). These data also featured in a second study, about human thymus T cells. That report notes: Donor material was obtained from healthy Finnish infants undergoing corrective surgery for congenital heart defects. Resections from corrective heart surgery provided thymus tissue.

The sample was thymocytes. This receptor was obtained from a boy younger than two with a congenital heart defect. The V call is TRBV5-4, the J call TRBJ2-3; weak D call: TRBD1 (6 bases). The CDR3 nucleotides are TGTGCCAGCCTAGGGGGTGATACGCAGTATTTT. It encodes CASLGGDTQYF.